This T cell receptor (beta chain) originates from a study of T cell responses to AZD1222 COVID-19 vaccine. Study conclusions and caveats: Regions left unmutated in variants are reportedly the target of nearly half of spike-specific TCRs. Repertoires were sampled only after the peak T cell response. The donors showed a predominance of white British ancestry and of females, with possible underestimation of clonal diversity.

Trimming pared 2 bases from V and 7 bases from J, leaving 11 bases between. This CDR3 spans 14 amino acids. CDR1 MGHDK and CDR2 SYGVNS come from the germline V gene. Comment on this clone: The antigen remains unidentified.

Data came from immunoSEQ multiplex PCR; TCRdb stores just in-frame clones and leaves some out. Here the sample spans tens of thousands of clones, about nine tenths being singletons. The chain is built from TRBV25-1 and TRBJ2-2; the D is unclear. This sample comprised peripheral blood, obtained 28 days after the second AZD1222 dose. The receptor was isolated from an adult who received the AZD1222 COVID-19 vaccine. Here the CDR3 reads CASSEPGSGGELFF. CDR3 nucleotides: TGTGCCAGCAGTGAACCTGGGTCGGGCGGGGAGCTGTTTTTT.